Given below is one TCR beta chain in context. Its antigen remains unknown. Amplification used 60 Vbeta primers and 13 Jbeta primers. Clones were read by immunoSEQ multiplex PCR, and TCRdb kept only the in-frame ones, dropping some. The sample holds 200,000 to 250,000 clones, roughly 87% seen once. The record originates from a study of cytomegalovirus exposure and HLA in healthy donors. The study's findings and limits: Prior analysis indicated that the majority of TCR beta V segments exhibited productivity approximately 87% or approximately 30% of the time. It was 160 or so TCR beta chains that were listed as cytomegalovirus-associated. One variant, a missense change in DCLRE1C, was linked in a later analysis to TCR beta V- and J-gene trimming.

The material sequenced was PBMCs. This TCR was sampled from a woman aged 40 to 50 in good health and CMV-seropositive.

This chain's CDR3 is CAISEASDYEQYF. In DNA form, the CDR3 reads TGTGCCATCAGTGAGGCTAGCGACTACGAGCAGTACTTC. This chain connects TRBV10-3 to TRBJ2-7; D might be TRBD2 (6 bases). The CDR3 has 13 amino acids. V lost 2 bases and J lost 3, with 8 bases in between. In germline, CDR1 is ENHRY, CDR2 SYGVKD.